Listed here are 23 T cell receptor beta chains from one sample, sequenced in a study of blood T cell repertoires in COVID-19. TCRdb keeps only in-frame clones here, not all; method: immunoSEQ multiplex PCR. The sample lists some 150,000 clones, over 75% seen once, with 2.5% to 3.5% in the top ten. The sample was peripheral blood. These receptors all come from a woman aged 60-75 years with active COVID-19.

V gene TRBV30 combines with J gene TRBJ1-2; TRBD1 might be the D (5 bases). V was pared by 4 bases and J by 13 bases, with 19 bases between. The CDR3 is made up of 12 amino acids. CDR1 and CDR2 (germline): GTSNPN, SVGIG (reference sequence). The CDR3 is CAWNPGQGRGTF. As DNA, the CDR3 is TGTGCCTGGAACCCCGGCCAGGGTCGCGGCACCTTC.

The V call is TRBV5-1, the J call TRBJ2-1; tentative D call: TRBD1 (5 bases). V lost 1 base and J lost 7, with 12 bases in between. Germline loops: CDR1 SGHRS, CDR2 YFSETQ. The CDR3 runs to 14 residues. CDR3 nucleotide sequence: TGCGCCAGCAGCTTGTTAGGGGTTAAAAATGAGCAGTTCTTC. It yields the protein CASSLLGVKNEQFF.

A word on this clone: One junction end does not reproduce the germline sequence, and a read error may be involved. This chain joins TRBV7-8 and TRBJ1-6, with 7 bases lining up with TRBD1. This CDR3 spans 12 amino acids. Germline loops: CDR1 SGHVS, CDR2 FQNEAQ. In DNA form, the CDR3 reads TGTGCCAGCAGCTTAGAAAGGGGGCGCGTCAACTTT. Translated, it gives CASSLERGRVNF.

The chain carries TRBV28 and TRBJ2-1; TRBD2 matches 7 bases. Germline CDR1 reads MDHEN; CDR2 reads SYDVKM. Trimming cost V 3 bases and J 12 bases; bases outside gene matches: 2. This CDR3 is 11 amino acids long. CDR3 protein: CASSFGGVQFF. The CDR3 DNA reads TGTGCCAGCAGTTTTGGGGGGGTGCAGTTCTTC.

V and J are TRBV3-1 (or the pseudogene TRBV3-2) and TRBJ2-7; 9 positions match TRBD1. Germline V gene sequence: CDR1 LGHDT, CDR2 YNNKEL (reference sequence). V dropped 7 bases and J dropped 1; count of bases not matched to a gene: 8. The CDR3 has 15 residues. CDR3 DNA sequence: TGTGCCAGCAACGAGGGACAGGGAAGGTCCTACGAGCAGTACTTC. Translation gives CASNEGQGRSYEQYF.

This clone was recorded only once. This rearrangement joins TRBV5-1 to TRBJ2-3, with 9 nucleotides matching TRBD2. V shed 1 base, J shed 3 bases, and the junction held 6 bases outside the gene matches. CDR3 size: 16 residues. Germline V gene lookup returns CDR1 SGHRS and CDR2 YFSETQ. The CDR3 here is CASSLLAGGPTDTQYF. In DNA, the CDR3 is TGCGCCAGCAGCTTGTTGGCGGGAGGGCCAACAGATACGCAGTATTTT.

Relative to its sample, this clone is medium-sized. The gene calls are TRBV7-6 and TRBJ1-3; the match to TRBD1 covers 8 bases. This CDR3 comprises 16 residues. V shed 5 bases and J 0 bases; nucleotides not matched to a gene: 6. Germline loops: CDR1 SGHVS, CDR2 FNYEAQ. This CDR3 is CASSSPGQDSGNTIYF. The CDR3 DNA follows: TGTGCCAGCAGCAGCCCGGGACAGGACTCTGGAAACACCATATATTTT. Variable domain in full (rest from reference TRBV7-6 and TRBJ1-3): GAGVSQSPRYKVTKRGQDVALRCDPISGHVSLYWYRQALGQGPEFLTYFNYEAQQDKSGLPNDRFSAERPEGSISTLTIQRTEQRDSAMYRCASSSPGQDSGNTIYFGEGSWLTVV.

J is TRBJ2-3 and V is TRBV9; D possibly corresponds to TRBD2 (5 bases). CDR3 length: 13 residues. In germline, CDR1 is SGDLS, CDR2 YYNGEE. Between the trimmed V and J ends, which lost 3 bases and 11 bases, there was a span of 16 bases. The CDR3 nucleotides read TGTGCCAGCAGCGCCGGGCCTACCAGCGGGCAGTATTTT. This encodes CASSAGPTSGQYF.

CDR3 DNA sequence: TGTGCCAGCAGCTTCTCCTTGGGGGCCACCTACAATGAGCAGTTCTTC. Translation gives CASSFSLGATYNEQFF. The V and J genes are TRBV7-2 and TRBJ2-1, with D possibly matching TRBD1 (6 bases). The CDR3 runs 16 residues. Germline V gives CDR1 SGHTA, CDR2 FQGNSA. Trimming took off 3 bases at V and 2 bases at J, with 14 bases between the two ends.

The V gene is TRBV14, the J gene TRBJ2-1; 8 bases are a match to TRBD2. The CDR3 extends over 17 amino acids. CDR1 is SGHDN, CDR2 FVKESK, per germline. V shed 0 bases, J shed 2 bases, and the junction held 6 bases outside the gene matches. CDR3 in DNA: TGTGCCAGCAGCCAAGATGTGGCGGGAGGCCCCTACAATGAGCAGTTCTTC. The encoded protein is CASSQDVAGGPYNEQFF.

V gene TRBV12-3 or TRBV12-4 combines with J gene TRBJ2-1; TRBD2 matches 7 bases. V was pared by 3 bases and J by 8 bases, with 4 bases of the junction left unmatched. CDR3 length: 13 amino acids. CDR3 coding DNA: TGTGCCAGCAGTTTTGGGGGGGTCTATGAGCAGTTCTTC. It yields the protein CASSFGGVYEQFF.

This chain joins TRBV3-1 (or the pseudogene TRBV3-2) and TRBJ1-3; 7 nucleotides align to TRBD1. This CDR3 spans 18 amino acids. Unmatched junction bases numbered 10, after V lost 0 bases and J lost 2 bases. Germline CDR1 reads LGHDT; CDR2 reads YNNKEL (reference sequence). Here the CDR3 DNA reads TGTGCCAGCAGCCAAGATTCGGGGACAGACCGGACTGGAAACACCATATATTTT. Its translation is CASSQDSGTDRTGNTIYF.

CDR3 in DNA: TGTGCCAGCAACGGCAGAATGGGGCGAGCAGATACGCAGTATTTT. Protein sequence: CASNGRMGRADTQYF. The genes are TRBV2 and TRBJ2-3; tentative D call: TRBD1 (5 bases). The germline V gene has CDR1 SNHLY and CDR2 FYNNEI. Trimming took 7 bases from V and 4 from J, leaving 18 bases between them. This CDR3 comprises 15 residues.

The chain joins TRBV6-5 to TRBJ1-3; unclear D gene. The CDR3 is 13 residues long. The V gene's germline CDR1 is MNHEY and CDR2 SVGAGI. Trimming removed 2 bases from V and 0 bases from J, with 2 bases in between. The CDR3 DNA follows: TGTGCCAGCAGTTACCACTCTGGAAACACCATATATTTT. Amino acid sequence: CASSYHSGNTIYF.

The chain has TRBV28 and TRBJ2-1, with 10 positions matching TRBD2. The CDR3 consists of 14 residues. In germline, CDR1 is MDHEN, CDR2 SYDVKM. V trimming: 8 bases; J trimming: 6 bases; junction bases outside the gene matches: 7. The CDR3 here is CASELAGRLNEQFF. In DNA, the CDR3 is TGTGCCAGCGAACTAGCGGGACGACTCAATGAGCAGTTCTTC.

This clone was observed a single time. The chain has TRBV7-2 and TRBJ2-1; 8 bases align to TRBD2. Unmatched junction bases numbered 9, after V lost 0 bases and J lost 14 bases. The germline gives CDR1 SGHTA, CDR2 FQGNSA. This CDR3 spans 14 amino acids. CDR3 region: CASSLAARAGVEFF. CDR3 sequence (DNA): TGTGCCAGCAGCTTAGCGGCTAGAGCGGGAGTGGAGTTCTTC. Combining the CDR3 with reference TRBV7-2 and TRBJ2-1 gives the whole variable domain GAGVSQSPSNKVTEKGKDVELRCDPISGHTALYWYRQSLGQGLEFLIYFQGNSAPDKSGLPSDRFSAERTGGSVSTLTIQRTQQEDSAVYLCASSLAARAGVEFFGPGTRLTVL.

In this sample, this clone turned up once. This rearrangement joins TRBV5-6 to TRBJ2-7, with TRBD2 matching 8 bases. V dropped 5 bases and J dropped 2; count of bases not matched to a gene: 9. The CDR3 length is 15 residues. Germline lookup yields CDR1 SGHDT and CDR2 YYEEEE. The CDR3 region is CASRSLAGVPYEQYF. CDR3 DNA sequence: TGTGCCAGCAGATCGCTAGCGGGTGTTCCCTACGAGCAGTACTTC.

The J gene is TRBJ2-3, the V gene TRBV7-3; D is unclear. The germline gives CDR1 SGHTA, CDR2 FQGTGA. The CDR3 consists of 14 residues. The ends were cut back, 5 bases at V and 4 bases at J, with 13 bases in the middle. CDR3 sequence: CASSPRFGADTQYF. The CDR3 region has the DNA TGTGCCAGCAGCCCCCGCTTCGGTGCAGATACGCAGTATTTT.

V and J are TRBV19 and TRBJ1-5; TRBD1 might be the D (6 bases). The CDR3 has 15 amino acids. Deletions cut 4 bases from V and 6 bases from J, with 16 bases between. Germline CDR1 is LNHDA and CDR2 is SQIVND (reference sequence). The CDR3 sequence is CASSKLTGTIQPQHF. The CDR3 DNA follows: TGTGCCAGTAGTAAACTTACAGGGACGATTCAGCCCCAGCATTTT.

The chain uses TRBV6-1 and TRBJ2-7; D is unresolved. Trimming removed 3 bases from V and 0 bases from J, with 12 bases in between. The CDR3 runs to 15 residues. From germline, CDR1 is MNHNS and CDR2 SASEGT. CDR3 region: CASSDVGWSSYEQYF. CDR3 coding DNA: TGTGCCAGCAGTGATGTCGGTTGGAGCTCCTACGAGCAGTACTTC.

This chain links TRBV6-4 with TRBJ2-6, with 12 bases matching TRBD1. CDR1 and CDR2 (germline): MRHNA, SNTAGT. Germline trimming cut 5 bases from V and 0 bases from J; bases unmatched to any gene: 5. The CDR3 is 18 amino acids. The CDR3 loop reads CASSPGTGGFSGANVLTF. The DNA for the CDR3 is TGTGCCAGCAGTCCCGGGACAGGGGGCTTCTCTGGGGCCAACGTCCTGACTTTC.

The CDR3 region is CASSPGTSGRSEQYF. Here the CDR3 DNA reads TGTGCCAGCTCACCGGGGACTAGCGGGAGGAGCGAGCAGTACTTC. This chain connects TRBV18 to TRBJ2-7; 15 positions match TRBD2. From germline, CDR1 is KGHSH and CDR2 LQKENI. This CDR3 region has 15 residues. The V segment lost 3 bases and the J segment 6 bases; nucleotides outside the gene matches: 3.

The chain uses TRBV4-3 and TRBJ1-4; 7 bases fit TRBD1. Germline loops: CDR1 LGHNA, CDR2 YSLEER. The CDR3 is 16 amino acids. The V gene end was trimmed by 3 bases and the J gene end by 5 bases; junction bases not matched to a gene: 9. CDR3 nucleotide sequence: TGCGCCAGCAGCCACACCAGTCAAGGGGGCAATGAAAAACTGTTTTTT. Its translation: CASSHTSQGGNEKLFF.